The entry that follows covers one T cell receptor (beta chain) sequence. What it binds is unknown. Specimens obtained from alopecia areata patients comprised lesional scalp punch biopsies and peripheral blood. TCR sequencing used cDNA made by reverse transcription of extracted RNA. Sequenced by immunoSEQ multiplex PCR; TCRdb stores in-frame clones only, minus some. The table lists some 150,000 clones, less than 75% of them singletons, with 10% to 12% in the top ten. Germline V gives CDR1 MNHEY, CDR2 SMNVEV (reference sequence). V lost 5 bases and J lost 4, with 9 bases in between. The CDR3 length is 12 residues. The sample originates from a study of CD8+ T cells in alopecia areata. Study in general: Each of the treated patients was given oral tofacitinib, 5 to 10 mg twice daily, for moderate-to-severe alopecia areata. A 6-month period off drug followed tofacitinib, which lasted 6 to 18 months.

Findings and caveats of the study: Shared TCR sequences were less clear between patients than in mice, possibly partly from HLA diversity.

The chain carries TRBV27 and TRBJ2-7; D is undetermined. The receptor was derived from a human donor with alopecia areata. This specimen was CD8+ T cells sorted from blood, taken at week 0. CDR3 nucleotides: TGTGCCAGCAGTGATCAAAGTTACGAGCAGTACTTC. It is translated as CASSDQSYEQYF.